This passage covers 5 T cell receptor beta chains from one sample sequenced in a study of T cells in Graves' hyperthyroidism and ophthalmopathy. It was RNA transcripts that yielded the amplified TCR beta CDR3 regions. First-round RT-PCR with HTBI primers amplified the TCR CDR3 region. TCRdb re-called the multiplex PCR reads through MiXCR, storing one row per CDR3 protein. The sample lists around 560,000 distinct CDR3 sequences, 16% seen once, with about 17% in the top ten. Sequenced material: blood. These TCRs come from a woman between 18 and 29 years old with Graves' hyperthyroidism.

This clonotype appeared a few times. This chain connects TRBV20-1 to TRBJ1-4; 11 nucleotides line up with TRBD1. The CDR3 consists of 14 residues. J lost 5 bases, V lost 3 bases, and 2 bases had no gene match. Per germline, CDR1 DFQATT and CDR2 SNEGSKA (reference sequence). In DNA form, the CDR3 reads TGCAGTGCTAGCCGGGACAGGGGGAATGAAAAACTGTTTTTT. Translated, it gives CSASRDRGNEKLFF.

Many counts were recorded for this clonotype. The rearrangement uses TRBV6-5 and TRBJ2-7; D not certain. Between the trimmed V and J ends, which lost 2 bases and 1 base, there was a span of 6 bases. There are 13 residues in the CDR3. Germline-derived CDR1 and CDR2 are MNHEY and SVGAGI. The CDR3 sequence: CASSYGLSYEQYF. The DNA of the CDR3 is TGTGCCAGCAGTTACGGTCTTTCCTACGAGCAGTACTTC.

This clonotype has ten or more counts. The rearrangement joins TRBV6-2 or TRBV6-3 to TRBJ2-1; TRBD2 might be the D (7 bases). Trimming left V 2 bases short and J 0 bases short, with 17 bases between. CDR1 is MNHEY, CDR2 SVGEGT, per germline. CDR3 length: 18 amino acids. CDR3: CASSYEFRRGGSYNEQFF. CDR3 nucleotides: TGTGCCAGCAGTTACGAATTTAGGAGGGGGGGCTCCTACAATGAGCAGTTCTTC.

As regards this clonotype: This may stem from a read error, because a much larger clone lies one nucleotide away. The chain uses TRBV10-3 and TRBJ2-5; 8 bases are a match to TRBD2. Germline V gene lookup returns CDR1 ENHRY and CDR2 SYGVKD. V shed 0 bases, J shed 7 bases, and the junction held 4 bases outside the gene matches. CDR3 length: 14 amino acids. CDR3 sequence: CAISESTGGGTQYF. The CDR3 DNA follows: TGTGCCATCAGTGAGTCGACGGGGGGGGGGACCCAGTACTTC.

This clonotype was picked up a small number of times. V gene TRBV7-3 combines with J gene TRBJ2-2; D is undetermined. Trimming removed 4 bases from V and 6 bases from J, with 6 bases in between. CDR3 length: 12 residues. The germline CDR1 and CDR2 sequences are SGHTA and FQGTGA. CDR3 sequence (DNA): TGTGCCAGCAGCTCGACCTCCGGGGAGCTGTTTTTT. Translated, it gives CASSSTSGELFF.